This T cell receptor beta chain was identified in a study of cytomegalovirus exposure and HLA in healthy donors. Whole-study findings and limits: Earlier analysis found most TCR beta V segments productive about 87% or about 30% of the time. It was only CMV serostatus that was available as immune exposure information. Later analysis suggested links between common viral pathogens and several top significant clusters. Most CMV-associated TCR beta chains were later found to appear HLA-restricted.

The PCR used 60 Vbeta and 13 Jbeta primers. The data were produced by immunoSEQ multiplex PCR, yet TCRdb's version contains in-frame clones alone and is incomplete. The top ten hold approximately 50% of the sample, which has tens of thousands of clones, around 80% seen once. With V trimmed by 5 bases and J by 6 bases, 5 bases remained unmatched. The CDR3 is 13 residues long. Germline CDR1 is SGHTA and CDR2 is FQGNSA. This clone occurred a few times. Its antigen is unknown. The origin of this receptor is a man aged 45-65 years in good health and CMV-seropositive. Sequences were obtained from PBMCs. The chain is built from TRBV7-2 and TRBJ1-1, with TRBD1 matching 8 bases. CDR3 residues: CASSLQGASEAFF. The CDR3 bases are TGTGCCAGCAGCCTGCAGGGGGCCTCTGAAGCTTTCTTT.